The 30 T cell receptor beta chains listed next were all sequenced from one sample in a study of response to subunit inactivated influenza vaccine. Each CDR3 protein gets one entry after TCRdb re-called the RT-PCR reads with MiXCR. The sample has about 190,000 distinct CDR3 sequences; about an eighth are singletons. The specimen was CD8+ T cells sorted from PBMCs, collected more than 4 days after vaccination. The source is a man between 50 and 59 years old who received an inactivated influenza vaccine.

This clonotype was counted at least ten times. J is TRBJ2-3 and V is TRBV5-1; D may be TRBD2 (5 bases). V gave up 3 bases and J gave up 6 bases, with 14 bases separating them. Per germline, CDR1 SGHRS and CDR2 YFSETQ. This CDR3 has 14 amino acids. This CDR3 is CASSSEDSFDTQYF. As DNA, the CDR3 is TGCGCCAGCAGCTCGGAGGACTCCTTCGATACGCAGTATTTT.

This clonotype was counted a few times. Here the CDR3 DNA reads TGTGCCACAAAAACAGGGGGTTTGAACCACGAGCAGTACTTC. Its protein is CATKTGGLNHEQYF. The chain has TRBV27 and TRBJ2-7; 8 nucleotides line up with TRBD1. Germline V lookup: CDR1 MNHEY, CDR2 SMNVEV (reference sequence). V lost 10 bases, J lost 5 bases, and 13 bases stayed unmatched. The CDR3 has 14 amino acids.

This rearrangement joins TRBV5-1 to TRBJ2-7; 9 bases fit TRBD1. V shed 3 bases and J 3 bases; nucleotides not matched to a gene: 7. CDR1 is SGHRS and CDR2 is YFSETQ in the germline V gene. CDR3 size: 15 residues. The CDR3 protein is CASSWTGTGLYEQYF. CDR3 in DNA: TGCGCCAGCAGCTGGACCGGGACAGGGCTCTACGAGCAGTACTTC.

The chain joins TRBV5-1 to TRBJ1-3, with 8 bases identical to TRBD1. There are 19 residues in the CDR3. Germline lookup yields CDR1 SGHRS and CDR2 YFSETQ. V shed 4 bases and J 0 bases; nucleotides not matched to a gene: 15. CDR3 sequence: CASSPGQGSSSYSGNTIYF. The CDR3 DNA sequence: TGCGCCAGCAGCCCCGGACAGGGTTCGTCTTCGTACTCTGGAAACACCATATATTTT.

The chain joins TRBV11-2 to TRBJ2-7; D not resolved. V was pared by 1 base and J by 0 bases, with 13 bases between. The CDR3 length is 16 residues. Germline values: CDR1 SGHAT, CDR2 FQNNGV. CDR3 sequence: CASSLGPGSSSYEQYF. The CDR3 DNA is TGTGCCAGCAGCTTAGGTCCCGGGTCTAGCTCCTACGAGCAGTACTTC.

This clonotype has at least ten counts. The chain uses TRBV4-1 and TRBJ2-7; tentative D call: TRBD1 (6 bases). Germline V gene data show CDR1 as MGHRA and CDR2 as YSYEKL. The CDR3 consists of 15 residues. Trimming cost V 0 bases and J 3 bases, with 12 bases left between them. The CDR3: CASSQEEQGVYEQYF. In nucleotides, the CDR3 is TGCGCCAGCAGCCAAGAGGAACAGGGCGTCTACGAGCAGTACTTC.

This clonotype was detected only a few times. The chain is built from TRBV7-2 and TRBJ1-1, with D possibly being TRBD1 (6 bases). The CDR3 has 15 residues. CDR1 and CDR2 from the germline V gene are SGHTA and FQGNSA. V shed 1 base and J shed 7 bases, with 16 bases lying between them. CDR3 DNA sequence: TGTGCCAGCAGCTTAGTTGGAGGGGGTGAGAGTGAAGCTTTCTTT. The encoded protein is CASSLVGGGESEAFF.

This clonotype was observed at least ten times. The chain couples TRBV2 to TRBJ1-3, with D maybe TRBD1 (5 bases). Germline CDR1 and CDR2: SNHLY and FYNNEI. The CDR3 runs to 14 residues. Trimming left V 3 bases short and J 4 bases short, with 10 bases between. The CDR3 region has the DNA TGTGCCAGCAGTGATCGGGGCGCGGGAAACACCATATATTTT. As protein: CASSDRGAGNTIYF.

The chain uses TRBV4-1 and TRBJ1-4; D gene uncertain. The V gene lost 3 bases and the J gene lost 5 bases, with 1 base spanning the gap. CDR1 is MGHRA, CDR2 YSYEKL, per germline. The CDR3 is 11 residues long. The DNA for the CDR3 is TGCGCCAGCAGCCAGAATGAAAAACTGTTTTTT. This translates into CASSQNEKLFF.

V gene TRBV7-2 combines with J gene TRBJ2-7; TRBD1 agrees at 9 bases. Looked up from germline, CDR1 is SGHTA and CDR2 is FQGNSA. The CDR3 has 14 residues. V shed 4 bases, J shed 4 bases, and the junction held 5 bases outside the gene matches. This CDR3 reads CASSYGTGWYEQYF. The CDR3 DNA reads TGTGCCAGCAGCTACGGGACAGGGTGGTACGAGCAGTACTTC. Using reference TRBV7-2 and TRBJ2-7 for the parts outside the CDR3, the full variable domain is GAGVSQSPSNKVTEKGKDVELRCDPISGHTALYWYRQSLGQGLEFLIYFQGNSAPDKSGLPSDRFSAERTGGSVSTLTIQRTQQEDSAVYLCASSYGTGWYEQYFGPGTRLTVT.

J is TRBJ2-3 and V is TRBV7-9; 8 nucleotides agree with TRBD1. This CDR3 is built from 16 residues. Losses at the gene ends were 5 bases for V and 3 bases for J; bases not matched to a gene: 10. CDR1 SEHNR and CDR2 FQNEAQ come from the germline V gene (reference sequence). The CDR3 sequence: CASSPSFQGATDTQYF. The CDR3 DNA follows: TGTGCCAGCAGCCCCTCGTTCCAGGGGGCAACAGATACGCAGTATTTT. Based on the CDR3 plus reference TRBV7-9 and TRBJ2-3, the full variable domain is DTGVSQNPRHKITKRGQNVTFRCDPISEHNRLYWYRQTLGQGPEFLTYFQNEAQLEKSRLLSDRFSAERPKGSFSTLEIQRTEQGDSAMYLCASSPSFQGATDTQYFGPGTRLTVL.

The V gene is TRBV3-1, the J gene TRBJ2-1; D gene ambiguous. Germline-derived CDR1 and CDR2 are LGHDT and YNNKEL (reference sequence). The length of the CDR3 is 16 residues. V dropped 3 bases and J dropped 1 base, with 13 bases sitting between them. In DNA, the CDR3 is TGTGCCAGCAGCCAGGCTGGGATTGGGTCCTACAATGAGCAGTTCTTC. Amino acid sequence: CASSQAGIGSYNEQFF.

The chain links TRBV6-1 to TRBJ2-6, with D perhaps TRBD1 (5 bases). The CDR3 is 15 amino acids. The germline V gene encodes CDR1 MNHNS and CDR2 SASEGT. The V gene lost 7 bases and the J gene lost 0 bases, with 10 bases spanning the gap. The CDR3 sequence is CASTGQISGANVLTF. The CDR3 region has the DNA TGTGCCAGCACAGGACAAATCTCTGGGGCCAACGTCCTGACTTTC.

The chain links TRBV29-1 to TRBJ2-1; D is possibly TRBD1 (7 bases). The germline V and J ends were trimmed by 1 base and 2 bases, with 15 bases remaining between them. Germline CDR1 and CDR2: SQVTM and ANQGSEA. CDR3 length: 16 residues. The CDR3 nucleotides read TGCAGCGTTGAAGGGTGGGGGGACAGTACCTACAATGAGCAGTTCTTC. Amino acid sequence: CSVEGWGDSTYNEQFF.

The chain has TRBV20-1 and TRBJ2-7, with 7 positions matching TRBD1. Germline CDR1 DFQATT, CDR2 SNEGSKA (reference sequence). V was clipped by 6 bases and J by 3 bases; unmatched bases: 8. The CDR3 consists of 13 residues. The CDR3 nucleotides are TGCAGTGCAGCGAACCGGGACAGCTACGAGCAGTACTTC. It specifies CSAANRDSYEQYF.

This clonotype was counted at least ten times. This sequence joins TRBV27 and TRBJ2-7; TRBD2 aligns across 8 bases. The germline V gene has CDR1 MNHEY and CDR2 SMNVEV (reference sequence). The V and J ends lost 2 bases and 5 bases, in that order; junction bases with no gene match: 8. The length of the CDR3 is 15 residues. CDR3 loop: CASSLISGGPNEQYF. CDR3 DNA: TGTGCCAGCAGTTTAATTTCGGGAGGGCCAAACGAGCAGTACTTC.

The J gene is TRBJ1-4, the V gene TRBV13; tentative D call: TRBD1 (5 bases). The CDR3 sequence is 17 residues long. Per the germline V gene, CDR1 is PRHDT and CDR2 is FYEKMQ (reference sequence). The ends were cut back, 11 bases at V and 0 bases at J, with 22 bases in the middle. The CDR3, as DNA: TGTGCCTCCCGGCGGACGACAGAAGATACAACTAATGAAAAACTGTTTTTT. This translates into CASRRTTEDTTNEKLFF.

J is TRBJ2-2 and V is TRBV6-4; tentatively, D is TRBD1 (5 bases). This CDR3 spans 13 amino acids. V shed 2 bases and J shed 4 bases, with 5 bases lying between them. Germline loops: CDR1 MRHNA, CDR2 SNTAGT. The chain's CDR3 is CASSDQGTGELFF. DNA of the CDR3: TGTGCCAGCAGTGACCAGGGCACCGGGGAGCTGTTTTTT.

This clonotype was picked up a small number of times. The rearrangement links TRBV11-2 to TRBJ1-3; the D gene is possibly TRBD1 (5 bases). The germline CDR1 and CDR2 sequences are SGHAT and FQNNGV. This CDR3 is built from 16 residues. V was clipped by 0 bases and J by 9 bases, with 18 bases between them. The CDR3 loop reads CASSLESWQGRSTIYF. CDR3 nucleotide sequence: TGTGCCAGCAGCTTAGAGTCTTGGCAGGGTCGGAGCACCATATATTTT.

The table lists this clonotype with a few counts. V gene TRBV29-1 combines with J gene TRBJ2-3, with 12 bases lining up with TRBD2. The CDR3 runs to 15 residues. The germline gives CDR1 SQVTM, CDR2 ANQGSEA. Trimming took 7 bases from V and 2 from J; bases not matched to a gene: 7. CDR3 nucleotides: TGCAGCGACACAAGGACTAGCGGGACCACAGATACGCAGTATTTT. Residues: CSDTRTSGTTDTQYF.

This clonotype appeared a single time. CDR3 sequence: CASSPGTGGNIQYF. The CDR3 DNA reads TGTGCCAGCAGCCCAGGGACAGGAGGAAACATTCAGTACTTC. The chain couples TRBV7-9 to TRBJ2-4, with 8 bases matching TRBD1. The V segment lost 5 bases and the J segment 6 bases; nucleotides outside the gene matches: 6. The CDR3 contains 14 residues. The V gene's germline CDR1 is SEHNR and CDR2 FQNEAQ (reference sequence).

The V gene is TRBV30, the J gene TRBJ1-2; the D is unclear. V shed 1 base and J shed 4 bases, with 7 bases lying between them. The germline CDR1 and CDR2 sequences are GTSNPN and SVGIG (reference sequence). The CDR3 spans 12 residues. CDR3 amino acids: CAWSDRPYGYTF. Here the CDR3 DNA reads TGTGCCTGGAGTGACAGACCCTATGGCTACACCTTC. The full variable domain, its missing parts supplied by reference TRBV30 and TRBJ1-2, is SQTIHQWPATLVQPVGSPLSLECTVEGTSNPNLYWYRQAAGRGLQLLFYSVGIGQISSEVPQNLSASRPQDRQFILSSKKLLLSDSGFYLCAWSDRPYGYTFGSGTRLTVV.

The genes are TRBV5-1 and TRBJ2-5; D gene unclear. The CDR3 runs 13 residues. Germline V CDR1 and CDR2: SGHRS, YFSETQ. V was shortened by 1 base and J by 4 bases, with 8 bases between the two germline ends. The CDR3 loop is CASSLSMIETQYF. The CDR3 DNA is TGCGCCAGCAGCTTGAGTATGATAGAGACCCAGTACTTC.

At least ten counts were recorded for this clonotype. This chain links TRBV15 with TRBJ2-2; TRBD2 aligns across 9 bases. CDR3 size: 13 residues. Germline values: CDR1 LNHNV, CDR2 YYDKDF (reference sequence). After removal of 8 bases from V and 3 bases from J, the junction contained 1 base not matched to a gene. CDR3 loop: CATGGGDTGELFF. The CDR3, as DNA: TGTGCCACCGGCGGGGGGGACACCGGGGAGCTGTTTTTT.

This clonotype was counted only a few times. The J gene is TRBJ2-7, the V gene TRBV5-1; a possible D gene is TRBD1 (6 bases). Germline-derived CDR1 and CDR2 are SGHRS and YFSETQ. Trimming cost V 2 bases and J 5 bases, with 11 bases left between them. CDR3 length: 13 residues. CDR3 region: CASSLRSGDEQYF. The CDR3 DNA reads TGCGCCAGCAGCTTAAGGTCAGGGGACGAGCAGTACTTC.

This clonotype was picked up a small number of times. CDR3: CASSAKGQGLPNQPQHF. The CDR3 DNA is TGTGCCAGCAGTGCCAAGGGACAGGGGTTACCCAATCAGCCCCAGCATTTT. This chain connects TRBV6-1 to TRBJ1-5; 10 nucleotides align to TRBD1. V dropped 4 bases and J dropped 3; count of bases not matched to a gene: 9. This CDR3 region has 17 residues. Germline V lookup: CDR1 MNHNS, CDR2 SASEGT.

The sample holds a few counts of this clonotype. The chain combines TRBV5-6 with TRBJ1-5, with a tentative D call TRBD1 (5 bases). Trimming cost V 4 bases and J 6 bases, with 14 bases left between them. The CDR3 is made up of 14 amino acids. Germline values: CDR1 SGHDT, CDR2 YYEEEE. The CDR3 DNA sequence: TGTGCCAGCAGCCAGGCGGGGGTAGGTCAGCCCCAGCATTTT. Translated, it gives CASSQAGVGQPQHF.

This clonotype was observed a handful of times. The chain employs TRBV6-5 and TRBJ1-3; D not resolved. This CDR3 spans 15 amino acids. V shed 4 bases and J shed 2 bases, with 12 bases lying between them. CDR1 is MNHEY and CDR2 is SVGAGI in the germline V gene. CDR3 coding DNA: TGTGCCAGCAGTTCCTCTGGAGGAACTGGAAACACCATATATTTT. It yields the protein CASSSSGGTGNTIYF.

The chain is built from TRBV9 and TRBJ2-1; TRBD2 aligns across 8 bases. The germline CDR1 and CDR2 sequences are SGDLS and YYNGEE. The length of the CDR3 is 15 residues. The trim removed 1 base at V and 9 bases at J, leaving 9 bases unmatched. The CDR3 reads CASSVSPAGAFEQFF. The CDR3 region has the DNA TGTGCCAGCAGCGTATCGCCAGCGGGAGCGTTTGAGCAGTTCTTC.

The genes are TRBV7-8 and TRBJ2-7, with TRBD1 identical over 9 bases. CDR1 and CDR2 from the germline V gene are SGHVS and FQNEAQ. After removal of 5 bases from V and 0 bases from J, the junction contained 8 bases not matched to a gene. The CDR3 loop spans 16 amino acids. As DNA, the CDR3 is TGTGCCAGCAGCCCTCGGGGACAGGGCAGCTCCTACGAGCAGTACTTC. It codes for CASSPRGQGSSYEQYF.